The 3 T cell receptor beta chains listed next were all sequenced from one sample in a study of cytomegalovirus exposure and HLA in healthy donors. Primers: 60 Vbeta forward and 13 Jbeta reverse. Sequencing used immunoSEQ multiplex PCR; TCRdb keeps in-frame clones, though not all of them. This sample has 100,000 to 150,000 clones, with around 77% found just once. Source material: PBMCs. The receptors originated from a middle-aged woman in good health and CMV-seropositive.

The chain uses TRBV28 and TRBJ2-3; unclear D gene. Trimming removed 4 bases at V and 3 bases at J, with 8 bases between. CDR1 is MDHEN and CDR2 is SYDVKM in the germline V gene. There are 13 residues in the CDR3. The CDR3 loop is CASSSAQTDTQYF. CDR3 DNA: TGTGCCAGCAGTTCCGCCCAGACAGATACGCAGTATTTT.

The chain couples TRBV5-5 to TRBJ1-5; 10 nucleotides agree with TRBD1. The CDR3 totals 16 residues. Germline CDR1 and CDR2: SGHKS and YYEKEE (reference sequence). V lost 3 bases, J lost 5 bases, and 8 bases stayed unmatched. Written as DNA, the CDR3 is TGTGCCAGCAGCTCCCTGACAGGGGGCTCGCATCAGCCCCAGCATTTT. This gives the protein CASSSLTGGSHQPQHF.

The chain uses TRBV4-2 and TRBJ1-1, with 7 bases lining up with TRBD1. The germline V gene has CDR1 LGHNA and CDR2 YNFKEQ. J was trimmed by 0 bases and V by 4 bases; bases with no gene match: 5. The CDR3 sequence is 15 residues long. The CDR3 loop reads CASSRRDRLNTEAFF. In DNA, the CDR3 is TGTGCCAGCAGCCGCCGGGACAGATTGAACACTGAAGCTTTCTTT.